This T cell receptor beta chain was sequenced during a study of beta chain features in type 1 diabetes. Whole-study results and caveats: Patients with Type 1 diabetes showed moderately but significantly shorter TCRB CDR3s in all four CD4+ subsets. Type 1 diabetes patients showed fewer insertions and more deletions at VDJ junctions.

With regard to this clone: Its specificity is not known.

The V segment lost 5 bases and the J segment 2 bases; nucleotides outside the gene matches: 10. CDR3 length: 16 amino acids. The germline V gene encodes CDR1 SGHNT and CDR2 YENEEA. Expressed TCRB transcripts were sequenced after all isolated RNA was converted to cDNA. Approximately 4 million reads was the average for naive, central memory and regulatory T cell samples. TCRdb's copy holds only in-frame clones and misses some; the assay was immunoSEQ multiplex PCR. The profile covers under 450,000 clones, with roughly 13% appearing a single time and 0.03% to 0.04% taken by the ten largest. The sequenced sample was naive CD4+ T cells from blood. The J gene is TRBJ2-3, the V gene TRBV11-3, with TRBD1 identical over 7 bases. This receptor was taken from a man aged 25-40 years in good health. CDR3 nucleotide sequence: TGTGCCAGCAGCAAGCACGAGACAGGGCCCACAGATACGCAGTATTTT. Translating gives CASSKHETGPTDTQYF.